Reported below is one TCR beta chain. This specimen belongs to a study of shared clonotypes between healthy human individuals. The table came from immunoSEQ multiplex PCR; TCRdb's copy has only in-frame clones and leaves some out. The sample holds over a million clones, under 80% seen once. The CDR3 runs 14 residues. V shed 3 bases and J shed 1 base, with 11 bases lying between them. Germline-derived CDR1 and CDR2 are GTSNPN and SVGIG (reference sequence). Sequenced material: memory CD4+ T cells sorted from blood. Specified subset: CD45RA-negative fraction. The rearrangement uses TRBV30 and TRBJ2-3; TRBD1 or TRBD2 may be the D gene (5 bases each). The clonotype was recovered from a man between 18 and 29 years old in good health. The CDR3 nucleotides read TGTGCCTGGAGGGGTGGGGGAGGCACAGATACGCAGTATTTT. This translates into CAWRGGGGTDTQYF. The full variable domain, rest sourced from reference TRBV30 and TRBJ2-3, is SQTIHQWPATLVQPVGSPLSLECTVEGTSNPNLYWYRQAAGRGLQLLFYSVGIGQISSEVPQNLSASRPQDRQFILSSKKLLLSDSGFYLCAWRGGGGTDTQYFGPGTRLTVL.